This TCR beta chain was obtained from a study of cytomegalovirus exposure and HLA in healthy donors. With 60 Vbeta and 13 Jbeta primers, the PCR was carried out. Sequencing was performed with immunoSEQ multiplex PCR; in TCRdb, only in-frame clones are kept and a portion is missing. There are 170,000 or so clones in the sample; 77% occur only once, and more than 3% lies in the top ten. The CDR3 has 15 amino acids. Germline V lookup: CDR1 GTSNPN, CDR2 SVGIG (reference sequence). V was pared by 3 bases and J by 7 bases, with 10 bases of the junction left unmatched. This chain joins TRBV30 and TRBJ1-5, with TRBD1 matching 9 bases. This clonotype was sampled from a woman aged 55-75 years in good health and CMV-seropositive. Sequencing was performed on PBMCs. CDR3 residues: CAWSSGGTGFQPQHF. The CDR3 DNA follows: TGTGCCTGGAGCTCGGGGGGGACAGGGTTCCAGCCCCAGCATTTT.